This T cell receptor (beta chain) was sequenced for a study of blood T cells in healthy people across ages (dated by TCRdb to about 2015). Regarding the study in general: In model experiments, template switching captured about one uniquely barcoded TCR beta cDNA molecule for every two T cells. Age-related changes in TCR beta repertoire diversity were measured in the study by deep sequencing normalized with unique cDNA molecular identifiers. Donors were grouped into four age groups: young (average 16 years), middle-aged (39), aged (approximately 67) and long-lived (approximately 78). To avoid experimental bias, donors of different ages were distributed randomly across sequencing lanes. The study analyzed two additional independent replicas of 1 million unique cDNA reads from the same blood draw for two donors, one aged 18 to 30 and one aged 80 or older. What the research found in general, with its limitations: Observed TCR beta diversity correlated strongly with the percentage of naive T cells measured by flow cytometry. Conclusive comparison of naive and antigen-experienced compartments was prevented by the profiling of bulk unsorted PBMCs. Total diversity estimates from one million sequenced T cells were considered lower bounds and underestimates. Donor CMV infection status was unknown, potentially confounding age-related changes in expanded clonotypes. Compared with the aged group, the long-lived group had more naive CD4+ T cells, fewer expanded clones and increased TCR diversity, a pattern suggesting age selection. Observed TCR beta diversity per million T cells fell roughly linearly with age, and a significant reduction was already apparent by age about 43.

Libraries were prepared through 5' RACE. Sequencer: Illumina HiSeq 2500. A second PCR of about 6 to 11 cycles was run with a J-beta primer mix and a sample-barcoded 5' primer. A template-switch 5' adaptor carrying 12 random nucleotides introduced a unique molecular identifier onto each TCR beta cDNA molecule. Each sample yielded at least 2.5 million CDR3-containing paired-end reads. All of the RNA was converted into first-strand cDNA using the Mint cDNA synthesis kit, with a TRBC-specific oligonucleotide serving as the primer. After uracil-DNA glycosylase treatment, a first 18-cycle PCR used universal primers M1SS and BC2_uni_R on all cDNA. Per the source publication's procedure: Normalization of each sample was performed by random selection of 1 million high-quality reads, each carrying a distinct molecular identifier. Reads with shared molecular identifiers were discarded instead of being binned into consensus sequences. MiTCR, set to a Q25 quality threshold and the strictest error-elimination algorithm, was used for CDR3 identification, clonotype clustering and error correction. A nonparametric unseen species model using Euler transformation provided a lower-bound estimate of total TCR beta diversity. The raw public data were reprocessed by TCRdb itself: fastp quality trimming at Q25, MiXCR clonotype calling, in-frame beta chains only. Rows with a matching CDR3 protein are joined into one entry that keeps the most common DNA and genes. The V and J calls, along with clone size, are taken from TCRdb and not from the paper's own processing. This sample holds about 830,000 distinct CDR3 sequences; 55% to 65% were observed only once. Jointly, the top ten make up around 30% of the sample.

Systemically healthy Caucasian individuals from Russia, 39 in total and aged roughly 6 to 100 years, were included as donors. About 10 milliliters of peripheral blood were drawn from each donor into EDTA-treated Vacutainer tubes. PBMCs were isolated by Ficoll-Paque density-gradient centrifugation, with at least 6 million obtained per sample. Total RNA, at least 5 micrograms per sample, was extracted from PBMCs with Trizol reagent. For every donor, flow cytometry on a PBMC aliquot measured the percentage of naive CD45RAhigh/CD27high T cells. As concerns this clonotype: What antigen it recognizes has not been identified. No clone much larger than this one lies a single base away; base qualities are absent.

The CDR3 spans 13 residues, from the cysteine through the phenylalanine. The only DNA kept is the CDR3, 39 bases in frame from the first base. Per the germline V gene, MNHEY is the CDR1 and SVGAGI is the CDR2. V is shortened by 6 bases, J by 6 bases, and the region joining them spans 14 bases. Sequencing was performed on blood. The chain is encoded by TRBV6-5 joined to TRBJ1-2; the D gene cannot be resolved reliably. The TCR was taken from a man younger than 45 in good health. The CDR3 amino acid sequence is: CASSRYLLDGYTF. The DNA sequence is given as TGTGCCAGCAGCCGCTACCTACTGGATGGCTACACCTTC.